This TCR beta chain is drawn from a study of vaccination effects on CD4 cells after COVID-19. Overall study: Subjects were given two BNT162b2 or mRNA-1273 vaccine doses.

Pools of viral peptides were used by the ViraFEST assay to expand antigen-specific CD4+ T cells ahead of sequencing. Cultured cells yielded isolated CD4+ T cells after 10 days. Cultivation was performed at 1.5 million to 2.5 million PBMC per well with around 10 IU/ml IL-2 and 9 to 10 ug/ml peptides added. Fresh IL-2-containing medium replaced half the medium on days 3 and 7. In the case of this clone: The target antigen is unknown.

The assay was immunoSEQ multiplex PCR, and TCRdb's table has in-frame clones only and misses some. The data show 50,000 to 65,000 clones, roughly 76% seen once. The CDR3 extends over 14 amino acids. Germline assignment: CDR1 SGHKS and CDR2 YYEKEE (reference sequence). Trimming took off 1 base at V and 4 bases at J, with 8 bases between the two ends. The genes are TRBV5-5 and TRBJ2-2; D gene ambiguous. This sequence originates from a human donor who received a COVID-19 vaccine. The sequences come from CD4+ T cells from PBMCs cultured with HCoV-229E spike peptides, collected before COVID-19 vaccination. The CDR3: CASSLQELTGELFF. The CDR3 DNA follows: TGTGCCAGCAGCTTGCAGGAACTCACCGGGGAGCTGTTTTTT.